The 3 T cell receptor beta chains below come from one sample, sequenced in a study of blood T cell repertoires in COVID-19. Some clones are missing from TCRdb's copy, which holds only in-frame ones; the method was immunoSEQ multiplex PCR. The sample holds roughly 140,000 clones, about 77% seen once. What was sequenced was peripheral blood. The receptors shown here come from a man aged 55 to 70 with acute or convalescent COVID-19.

The chain is built from TRBV5-1 and TRBJ2-2; a weak D match, TRBD2 (6 bases). Trimming stripped 0 bases from V and 7 bases from J, with 16 bases between. This CDR3 contains 16 residues. Looked up from germline, CDR1 is SGHRS and CDR2 is YFSETQ. CDR3 amino acids: CASSLVGLPRGGELFF. CDR3 nucleotides: TGCGCCAGCAGCTTGGTGGGACTGCCTAGGGGCGGGGAGCTGTTTTTT.

This sequence joins TRBV11-2 and TRBJ1-1, with 8 bases identical to TRBD1. Germline V gene sequence: CDR1 SGHAT, CDR2 FQNNGV. The CDR3 has 15 amino acids. Trimming cost V 4 bases and J 1 base; bases outside gene matches: 5. CDR3 sequence (DNA): TGTGCCAGCAGCTCCCCTGACAGGGGGAACACTGAAGCTTTCTTT. This translates into CASSSPDRGNTEAFF.

The V gene is TRBV11-3, the J gene TRBJ2-1; tentatively, D is TRBD1 (6 bases). Deletions cut 6 bases from V and 5 bases from J, with 14 bases between. CDR1 is SGHNT and CDR2 is YENEEA in the germline V gene. The CDR3 runs 14 residues. The CDR3: CASRVGSGDNEQFF. CDR3 bases: TGTGCCAGCAGGGTCGGTTCAGGGGACAATGAGCAGTTCTTC.